The 14 T cell receptor beta chains listed next were all sequenced from one sample in a study of T cell responses to AZD1222 COVID-19 vaccine. Sequencing was performed with immunoSEQ multiplex PCR; in TCRdb, only in-frame clones are kept and a portion is missing. Of more than 85,000 clones listed, 85% to 95% are singletons. The source was peripheral blood, collected on day 0 of AZD1222 vaccination. The receptor set was obtained from an adult in good health.

The rearrangement joins TRBV6-5 to TRBJ1-1; TRBD1 is a possible D gene (5 bases). Germline values: CDR1 MNHEY, CDR2 SVGAGI. Deletions cut 0 bases from V and 11 bases from J, with 13 bases between. The CDR3 contains 13 residues. The CDR3 sequence is CASSYSVGVGAFF. The CDR3 region has the DNA TGTGCCAGCAGTTACTCCGTGGGGGTGGGGGCTTTCTTT.

This clone appeared a single time. This chain connects TRBV14 to TRBJ1-2, with unresolved D. CDR1 SGHDN and CDR2 FVKESK come from the germline V gene. Deletions cut 3 bases from V and 4 bases from J, with 12 bases between. The length of the CDR3 is 14 residues. The CDR3 nucleotides read TGTGCCAGCAGCCAGTCTAAACGGGGCTATGGCTACACCTTC. Protein: CASSQSKRGYGYTF.

The genes are TRBV27 and TRBJ2-1, with TRBD2 identical over 8 bases. The CDR3 has 15 amino acids. From germline, CDR1 is MNHEY and CDR2 SMNVEV (reference sequence). The J segment lost 8 bases and the V segment lost 5 bases, leaving 11 bases of the junction unmatched. Here the CDR3 DNA reads TGTGCCAGCAGTCGGTCGGCTAGCGGGTATTATGAGCAGTTCTTC. It codes for CASSRSASGYYEQFF.

The J gene is TRBJ1-5, the V gene TRBV30; tentatively, D is TRBD1 (5 bases). CDR1 is GTSNPN and CDR2 is SVGIG in the germline V gene (reference sequence). CDR3 length: 15 residues. V was shortened by 3 bases and J by 4 bases, with 16 bases between the two germline ends. CDR3 residues: CAWSVNGHINQPQHF. The CDR3, as DNA: TGTGCCTGGAGCGTTAATGGACACATTAATCAGCCCCAGCATTTT.

This chain connects TRBV14 to TRBJ1-2, with D uncertain. CDR3 size: 13 residues. Germline loops: CDR1 SGHDN, CDR2 FVKESK. V was shortened by 0 bases and J by 4 bases, with 6 bases between the two germline ends. This CDR3 is CASSQDHIYGYTF. The CDR3 nucleotides read TGTGCCAGCAGCCAAGACCACATCTATGGCTACACCTTC.

V gene TRBV6-5 combines with J gene TRBJ1-6; D is unclear. Trimming shortened V by 0 bases and J by 1 base, and 7 bases separated the two germline ends. The CDR3 runs to 16 residues. The germline V gene has CDR1 MNHEY and CDR2 SVGAGI. CDR3 loop: CASSYSRRSYNSPLHF. The CDR3 DNA reads as TGTGCCAGCAGTTACTCCAGAAGGTCCTATAATTCACCCCTCCACTTT.

The rearrangement joins TRBV6-2 or TRBV6-3 to TRBJ2-7, with 7 bases identical to TRBD2. The V gene end was trimmed by 5 bases and the J gene end by 4 bases; junction bases not matched to a gene: 14. CDR1 is MNHEY, CDR2 SVGEGT, per germline. The CDR3 consists of 16 residues. This CDR3 reads CASSTPRERGNYEQYF. In DNA, the CDR3 is TGTGCCAGCAGTACCCCTCGGGAGCGGGGCAATTACGAGCAGTACTTC.

The gene calls are TRBV5-1 and TRBJ1-5; no reliable D call. The CDR3 contains 15 residues. The V end lost 5 bases, the J end lost 4 bases, and 16 bases lay between the germline ends. Germline V lookup: CDR1 SGHRS, CDR2 YFSETQ. The CDR3 bases are TGCGCCAGCAGGCCTGGACCGACGGGGAATCAGCCCCAGCATTTT. This gives the protein CASRPGPTGNQPQHF.

The CDR3 is CASSYISEAFF. As DNA, the CDR3 is TGTGCCAGCAGTTATATCTCTGAAGCTTTCTTT. The V call is TRBV6-2 or TRBV6-3, the J call TRBJ1-1; D is unclear. V shed 3 bases and J shed 6 bases, with 5 bases lying between them. CDR1 MNHEY and CDR2 SVGEGT come from the germline V gene. This CDR3 contains 11 residues.

The genes are TRBV29-1 and TRBJ1-1, with 8 nucleotides matching TRBD1. Germline trimming cut 5 bases from V and 7 bases from J; bases unmatched to any gene: 6. CDR1 SQVTM and CDR2 ANQGSEA come from the germline V gene. This CDR3 has 12 amino acids. The CDR3 here is CSVSGQGGEAFF. The DNA of the CDR3 is TGCAGCGTTTCTGGACAGGGCGGTGAAGCTTTCTTT.

The rearrangement uses TRBV4-2 and TRBJ2-3, with TRBD2 identical over 10 bases. The CDR3 is made up of 16 amino acids. The V gene's germline CDR1 is LGHNA and CDR2 YNFKEQ. Trimming removed 0 bases from V and 4 bases from J; junction bases left unmatched: 4. The chain's CDR3 is CASSQDQRGGPDTQYF. In DNA, the CDR3 is TGTGCCAGCAGCCAAGATCAGCGGGGGGGCCCAGATACGCAGTATTTT.

The J gene is TRBJ1-5, the V gene TRBV28; possible D gene TRBD1, 5 bases. The V gene's germline CDR1 is MDHEN and CDR2 SYDVKM. CDR3 length: 16 amino acids. V was clipped by 2 bases and J by 2 bases, with 13 bases between them. The CDR3 DNA reads as TGTGCCAGCAGTTTAGATGGGGGTATCGGCAATCAGCCCCAGCATTTT. It specifies CASSLDGGIGNQPQHF.

The table lists this clone with a few counts. The chain recombines TRBV5-6 with TRBJ2-7; tentatively, D is TRBD1 or TRBD2 (5 bases each). The CDR3 spans 15 residues. The V gene lost 2 bases and the J gene lost 2 bases, with 14 bases spanning the gap. Per the germline V gene, CDR1 is SGHDT and CDR2 is YYEEEE. The CDR3 DNA reads TGTGCCAGCAGCTTCGGGACGAGCCCGACCTACGAGCAGTACTTC. Residues: CASSFGTSPTYEQYF.

The chain carries TRBV10-1 and TRBJ1-1, with a possible D match to TRBD1 (6 bases). Germline V lookup: CDR1 WNHNN, CDR2 SYGVQD (reference sequence). V was cut by 7 bases and J by 3 bases, with 15 bases left in between. The CDR3 consists of 14 residues. The CDR3 nucleotides read TGCGCCAGCATTAAGGACAGTGTGGACACTGAAGCTTTCTTT. This encodes CASIKDSVDTEAFF.